This paragraph covers one T cell receptor beta chain sequence. The antigen is unknown. This record comes from a study of shared clonotypes between healthy human individuals. Study summary: With ages of 18 to 49, the donors were two women and a few men. The study's findings and limits: With few donors, the genetic and exposure-history diversity represented was limited. Researchers sampled blood only, noting tissue repertoires likely differ. Sharing across four donors was highest in naive CD4 (around 5%) and lowest in memory CD8 (roughly 0.4%).

The assay was immunoSEQ multiplex PCR, and TCRdb's table has in-frame clones only and misses some. This sample carries hundreds of thousands of clones, approximately 96% of them seen once, and the ten largest clones take approximately 0.12%. Selected positively for CCR7 and CD45RO-negative, naive CD8 cells excluded terminally differentiated effector memory CD45RA+ cells. With V trimmed by 3 bases and J by 0 bases, 13 bases remained unmatched. The CDR3 loop spans 18 amino acids. The germline V gene encodes CDR1 MNHEY and CDR2 SMNVEV (reference sequence). The clonotype originates from a woman between 25 and 40 years old in good health. The rearrangement joins TRBV27 to TRBJ2-7, with 8 bases fitting TRBD1. Input material: naive CD8+ T cells sorted from blood. CDR3 residues: CASSLLFDRGTDSYEQYF. Written as DNA, the CDR3 is TGTGCCAGCAGTTTGTTGTTTGACAGGGGCACCGACTCCTACGAGCAGTACTTC.